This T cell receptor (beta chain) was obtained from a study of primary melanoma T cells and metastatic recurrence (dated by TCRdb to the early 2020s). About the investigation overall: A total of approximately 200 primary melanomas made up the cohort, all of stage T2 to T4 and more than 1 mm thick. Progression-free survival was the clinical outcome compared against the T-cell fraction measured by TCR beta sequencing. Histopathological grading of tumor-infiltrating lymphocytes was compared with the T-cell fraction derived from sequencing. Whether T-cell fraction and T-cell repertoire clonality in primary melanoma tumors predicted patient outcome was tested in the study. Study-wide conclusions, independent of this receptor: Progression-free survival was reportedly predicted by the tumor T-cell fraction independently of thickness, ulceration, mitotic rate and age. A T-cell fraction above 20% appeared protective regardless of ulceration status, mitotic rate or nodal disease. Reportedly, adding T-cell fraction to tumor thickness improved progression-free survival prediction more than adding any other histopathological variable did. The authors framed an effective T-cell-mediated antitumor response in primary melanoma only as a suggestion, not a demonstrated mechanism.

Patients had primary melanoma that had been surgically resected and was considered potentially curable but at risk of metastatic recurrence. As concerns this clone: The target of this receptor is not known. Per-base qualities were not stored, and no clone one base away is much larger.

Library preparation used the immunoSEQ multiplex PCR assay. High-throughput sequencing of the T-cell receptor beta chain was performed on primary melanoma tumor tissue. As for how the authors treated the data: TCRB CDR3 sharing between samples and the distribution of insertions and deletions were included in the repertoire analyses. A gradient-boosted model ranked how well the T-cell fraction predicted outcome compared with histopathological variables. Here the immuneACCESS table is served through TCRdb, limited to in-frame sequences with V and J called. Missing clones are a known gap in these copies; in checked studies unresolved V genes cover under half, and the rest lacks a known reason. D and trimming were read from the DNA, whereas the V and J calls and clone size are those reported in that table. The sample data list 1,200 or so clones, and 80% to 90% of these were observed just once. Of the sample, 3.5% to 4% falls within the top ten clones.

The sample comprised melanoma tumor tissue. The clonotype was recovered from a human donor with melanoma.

The sequenced DNA: TGCGCCAGCAGCTTGAGCGGAGGCTACGAGCAGTACGTC. It translates as CASSLSGGYEQYV. Recombination connected TRBV23-1 to TRBJ2-7, and possibly TRBD2, on 5 matching bases. Being an ORF, TRBV23-1 has a function that is uncertain. V was cut back by 6 bases and J by 3 bases, leaving a gap of 12 bases between them. Reading from cysteine to valine, the CDR3 counts 13 amino acids. The kept DNA is CDR3 alone, 39 bases in frame from the first base.